This T cell receptor beta chain is from a study of OX40 agonist ivuxolimab in advanced cancers. V was pared by 1 base and J by 1 base, with 10 bases between. The CDR3 is 16 amino acids. CDR1 is KGHSH, CDR2 LQKENI, per germline. Only in-frame clones appear in the TCRdb table, and some are missing; sequencing was by immunoSEQ multiplex PCR. The sample has approximately 91,000 clones; 80% to 90% are singletons. The chain is built from TRBV18 and TRBJ2-2; either TRBD1 or TRBD2 may fit D (5 bases each). The sample was CD4+ or CD8+ T cells sorted from blood, taken in a trial of the OX40 agonist ivuxolimab. The receptor comes from an adult with an advanced solid tumor such as melanoma, head and neck, liver or kidney cancer. CDR3: CASSPLRGQNTGELFF. Written as DNA, the CDR3 is TGTGCCAGCTCACCACTCCGGGGCCAGAACACCGGGGAGCTGTTTTTT. The full variable domain, rest sourced from reference TRBV18 and TRBJ2-2, is NAGVMQNPRHLVRRRGQEARLRCSPMKGHSHVYWYRQLPEEGLKFMVYLQKENIIDESGMPKERFSAEFPKEGPSILRIQQVVRGDSAAYFCASSPLRGQNTGELFFGEGSRLTVL.